The 8 T cell receptor beta chains below come from one sample, sequenced in a study of PD-1 blockade in classical Hodgkin lymphoma. The protocol was immunoSEQ multiplex PCR, while the TCRdb copy is restricted to in-frame clones and leaves out a portion. The sample includes 25,000 to 30,000 clones, roughly 70% of them seen just once. Relapses following autologous stem cell transplantation were seen in all patients, with brentuximab vedotin exposure varying. The sample was peripheral blood mononuclear cells (PBMCs), taken before the second cycle of nivolumab. These TCRs come from a human donor with classical Hodgkin lymphoma.

The table lists this clone with a count of one. The chain is built from TRBV15 and TRBJ1-1; D is possibly TRBD1 (5 bases). V was cut by 0 bases and J by 5 bases, with 13 bases left in between. Germline lookup yields CDR1 LNHNV and CDR2 YYDKDF (reference sequence). The CDR3 extends over 15 amino acids. The CDR3 sequence is CATSRDLWGTTEAFF. CDR3 DNA sequence: TGTGCCACCAGCAGAGATCTTTGGGGGACTACTGAAGCTTTCTTT.

The genes are TRBV9 and TRBJ1-3; a weak D match, TRBD1 (6 bases). The germline V gene encodes CDR1 SGDLS and CDR2 YYNGEE. V lost 0 bases to trimming and J lost 3 bases, with 25 bases between them. This CDR3 contains 20 residues. DNA of the CDR3: TGTGCCAGCAGCGTAGTAGTACCTCGGACAGTTCGAAGAGGTGGAAACACCATATATTTT. Translating gives CASSVVVPRTVRRGGNTIYF.

This chain links TRBV6-5 with TRBJ1-1; D not resolved. CDR3 length equals 13 residues. Trimming took 2 bases from V and 5 from J, leaving 9 bases between them. The germline CDR1 and CDR2 sequences are MNHEY and SVGAGI. CDR3 nucleotide sequence: TGTGCCAGCAGTTACGATGGGCAAACTGAAGCTTTCTTT. Amino acid sequence: CASSYDGQTEAFF.

The CDR3 region has the DNA TGTGCCAGCAGTTTTCTAACGACAGGGTCGGGCTACACCTTC. It encodes CASSFLTTGSGYTF. V usage is TRBV27 and J usage is TRBJ1-2; 7 positions agree with TRBD1. J was trimmed by 8 bases and V by 3 bases; bases with no gene match: 9. This CDR3 comprises 14 residues. CDR1 and CDR2 from the germline V gene are MNHEY and SMNVEV (reference sequence).

The chain joins TRBV6-5 to TRBJ1-1, with D tentatively TRBD1 (5 bases). The length of the CDR3 is 14 residues. The V end was cut by 10 bases, the J end by 3 bases, with 18 bases between. Germline V gene data show CDR1 as MNHEY and CDR2 as SVGAGI. The CDR3 reads CATRDSGSHTEAFF. Here the CDR3 DNA reads TGTGCCACCCGGGACTCAGGGAGTCACACTGAAGCTTTCTTT.

The CDR3 DNA sequence: TGTGCCAGCAGCGCAGTTTTCAGGGGGGAGCTGTTTTTT. The encoded protein is CASSAVFRGELFF. V is TRBV9 and J is TRBJ2-2; D remains ambiguous. CDR1 and CDR2 from the germline V gene are SGDLS and YYNGEE. The CDR3 is 13 residues long. The V end lost 3 bases, the J end lost 8 bases, and 11 bases lay between the germline ends.

The CDR3 DNA follows: TGTGCCAGCAGCTCCCCCACAACAGGGTTGAGTCAGCCCCAGCATTTT. Its translation is CASSSPTTGLSQPQHF. The gene calls are TRBV7-8 and TRBJ1-5, with D possibly matching TRBD1 (6 bases). V shed 4 bases and J shed 6 bases, with 19 bases lying between them. There are 16 residues in the CDR3. The germline gives CDR1 SGHVS, CDR2 FQNEAQ.

The rearrangement uses TRBV5-1 and TRBJ1-5; D may be TRBD1 (5 bases). Trimming took 2 bases from V and 2 from J, leaving 14 bases between them. There are 16 residues in the CDR3. Per the germline V gene, CDR1 is SGHRS and CDR2 is YFSETQ. The CDR3 sequence is CASSFGGTEGNQPQHF. CDR3 sequence (DNA): TGCGCCAGCAGCTTTGGTGGGACTGAGGGCAATCAGCCCCAGCATTTT.